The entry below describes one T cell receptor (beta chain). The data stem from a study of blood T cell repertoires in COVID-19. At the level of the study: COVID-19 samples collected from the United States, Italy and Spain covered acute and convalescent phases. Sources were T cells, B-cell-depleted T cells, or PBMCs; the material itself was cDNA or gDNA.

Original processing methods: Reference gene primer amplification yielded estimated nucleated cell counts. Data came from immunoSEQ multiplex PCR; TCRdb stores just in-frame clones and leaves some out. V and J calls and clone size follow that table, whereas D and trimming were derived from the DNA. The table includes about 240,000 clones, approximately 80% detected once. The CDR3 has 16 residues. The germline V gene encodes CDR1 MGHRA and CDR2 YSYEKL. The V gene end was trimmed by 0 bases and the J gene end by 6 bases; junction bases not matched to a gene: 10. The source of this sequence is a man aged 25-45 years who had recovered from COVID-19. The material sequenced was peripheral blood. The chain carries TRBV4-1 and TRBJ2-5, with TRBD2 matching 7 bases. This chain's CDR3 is CASSQETEGGLKTQYF. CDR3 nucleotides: TGCGCCAGCAGCCAAGAAACGGAGGGAGGGCTGAAGACCCAGTACTTC.